The source of this T cell receptor beta chain is a study of T cell repertoires in aging, cancer and after chemotherapy. Peripheral blood genomic DNA, not sorted cells or RNA, was the template. Trimming removed 2 bases from V and 6 bases from J, with 2 bases in between. The CDR3 extends over 11 amino acids. Per the germline V gene, CDR1 is SGHRS and CDR2 is YFSETQ. A mixed TRB-A/B primer pool amplified rearranged TRB by multiplex touch-down PCR. TCRdb re-derived calls from the multiplex PCR reads in MiXCR, one entry per CDR3 protein. Among some 9,800 distinct CDR3 sequences listed, roughly 36% were seen once.

The sequencing input was blood. The sequence was collected from a human donor in good health. V gene TRBV5-1 combines with J gene TRBJ2-2; D remains unclear. CDR3 in amino acids: CASSFSGELFF. The CDR3 nucleotides read TGCGCCAGCAGCTTCTCCGGGGAGCTGTTTTTT.